Here is one T cell receptor beta chain with its context. This sample stems from a study of blood T cell repertoires in COVID-19. Study details: Both acute and convalescent COVID-19 samples were obtained from the United States, Italy and Spain. PBMCs, B-cell-depleted T cells, or T cells provided the cDNA or gDNA that made up the material.

The CDR3 runs 11 residues. The V end lost 7 bases, the J end lost 8 bases, and 11 bases lay between the germline ends. In germline, CDR1 is MDHEN, CDR2 SYDVKM. Original handling: For nucleated cells, counts were estimated from reference gene primer amplification. Clones were read by immunoSEQ multiplex PCR, and TCRdb kept only the in-frame ones, dropping some. V and J calls plus clone size are reproduced from that table; the DNA served to infer D and trimming. The profile shows 200,000 to 250,000 clones, 84% of them singletons. The source material was peripheral blood. This chain links TRBV28 with TRBJ1-2, with unresolved D. The receptor comes from a woman aged 80 or over with COVID-19, enrolled during active disease. The CDR3 reads CASTRERGYTF. The CDR3 bases are TGTGCCAGCACGAGAGAGAGGGGCTACACCTTC.